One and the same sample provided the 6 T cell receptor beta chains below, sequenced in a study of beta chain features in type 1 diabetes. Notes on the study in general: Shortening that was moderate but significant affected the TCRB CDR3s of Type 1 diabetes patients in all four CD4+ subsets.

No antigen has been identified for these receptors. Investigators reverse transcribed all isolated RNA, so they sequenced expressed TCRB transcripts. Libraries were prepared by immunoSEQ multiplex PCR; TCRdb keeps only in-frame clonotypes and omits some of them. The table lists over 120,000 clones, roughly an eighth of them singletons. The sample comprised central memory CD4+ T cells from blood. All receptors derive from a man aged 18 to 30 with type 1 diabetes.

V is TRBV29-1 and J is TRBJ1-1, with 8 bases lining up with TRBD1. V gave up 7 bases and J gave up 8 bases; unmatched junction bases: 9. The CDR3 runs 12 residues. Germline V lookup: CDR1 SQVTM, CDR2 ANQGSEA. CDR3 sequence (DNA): TGCAGCGGAAACAGGGGGGTAGAGGAAGCTTTCTTT. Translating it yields CSGNRGVEEAFF.

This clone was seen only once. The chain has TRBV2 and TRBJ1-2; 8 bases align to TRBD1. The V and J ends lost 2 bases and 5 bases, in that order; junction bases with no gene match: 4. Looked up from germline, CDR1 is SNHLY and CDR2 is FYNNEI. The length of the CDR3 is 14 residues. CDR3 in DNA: TGTGCCAGCAGTGAACAGGGGGCGGATTATGGCTACACCTTC. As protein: CASSEQGADYGYTF. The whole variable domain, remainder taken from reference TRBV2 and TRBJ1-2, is EPEVTQTPSHQVTQMGQEVILRCVPISNHLYFYWYRQILGQKVEFLVSFYNNEISEKSEIFDDQFSVERPDGSNFTLKIRSTKLEDSAMYFCASSEQGADYGYTFGSGTRLTVV.

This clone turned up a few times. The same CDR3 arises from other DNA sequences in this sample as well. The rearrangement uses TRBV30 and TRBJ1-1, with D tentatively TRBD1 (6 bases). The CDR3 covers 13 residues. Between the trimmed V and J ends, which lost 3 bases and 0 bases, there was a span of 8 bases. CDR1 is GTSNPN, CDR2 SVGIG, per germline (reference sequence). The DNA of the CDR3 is TGTGCCTGGAGCACAGGGATGAACACTGAAGCTTTCTTT. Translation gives CAWSTGMNTEAFF.

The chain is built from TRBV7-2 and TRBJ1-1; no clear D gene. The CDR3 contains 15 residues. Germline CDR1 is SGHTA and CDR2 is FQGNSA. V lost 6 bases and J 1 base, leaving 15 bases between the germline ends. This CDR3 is CASSLSWDTNTEAFF. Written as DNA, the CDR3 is TGTGCCAGCAGTTTGAGTTGGGATACGAACACTGAAGCTTTCTTT.

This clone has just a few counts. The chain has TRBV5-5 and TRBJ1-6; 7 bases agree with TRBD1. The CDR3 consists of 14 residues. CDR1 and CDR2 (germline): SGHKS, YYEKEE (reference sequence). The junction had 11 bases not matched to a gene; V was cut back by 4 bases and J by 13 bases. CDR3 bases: TGTGCCAGCAGCCTTGACAGGGTCGCTAACCCCCTCCACTTT. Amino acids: CASSLDRVANPLHF.

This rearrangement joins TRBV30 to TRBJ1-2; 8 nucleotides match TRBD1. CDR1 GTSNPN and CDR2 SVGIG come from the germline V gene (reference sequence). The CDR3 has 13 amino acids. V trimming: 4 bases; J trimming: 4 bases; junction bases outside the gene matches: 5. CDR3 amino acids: CAWNTGGTYGYTF. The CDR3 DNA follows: TGTGCCTGGAACACAGGGGGTACCTATGGCTACACCTTC.